Below are 31 T cell receptor beta chains sequenced from a single sample in a study of blood T cells in healthy people across ages. Using a J-beta primer mix together with a sample-barcoded 5' primer, a second PCR was run for roughly 7 to 11 cycles. TCRdb redid the calling of the 5' RACE reads with MiXCR, one entry per CDR3 protein. The sample lists some 730,000 distinct CDR3 sequences; 22% were seen once. Sample: blood. The receptors come from a man between 65 and 85 years old in good health.

V gene TRBV12-3 or TRBV12-4 combines with J gene TRBJ1-2; TRBD1 matches 8 bases. The CDR3 is 15 residues long. V lost 5 bases to trimming and J lost 8 bases; unmatched junction nucleotides: 13. CDR3 loop: CASSLHLPQGGGYTF. The CDR3 DNA reads as TGTGCCAGCAGTCTCCATCTACCACAGGGGGGCGGCTACACCTTC.

This clonotype was counted between two and nine times. The CDR3 DNA reads as TGTGCCAGCGGAGCGGCGGATACGCAGTATTTT. Its protein is CASGAADTQYF. The J gene is TRBJ2-3, the V gene TRBV7-9; a weak D match, TRBD2 (5 bases). Germline CDR1 SEHNR, CDR2 FQNEAQ (reference sequence). V lost 8 bases and J lost 6, with 9 bases in between. The CDR3 totals 11 residues.

V usage is TRBV5-1 and J usage is TRBJ2-1; 8 bases map to TRBD1. The CDR3 sequence is 19 residues long. V was pared by 0 bases and J by 5 bases, with 16 bases of the junction left unmatched. The germline V gene has CDR1 SGHRS and CDR2 YFSETQ. The DNA for the CDR3 is TGCGCCAGCAGCTTGGTCGGTTCAGGGACAGGTCGTGCCAACAATGAGCAGTTCTTC. Protein: CASSLVGSGTGRANNEQFF.

This chain links TRBV28 with TRBJ1-1; D not certain. Trimming removed 7 bases at V and 8 bases at J, with 17 bases between. Looked up from germline, CDR1 is MDHEN and CDR2 is SYDVKM. This CDR3 has 13 residues. CDR3: CASIVWVTREAFF. Here the CDR3 DNA reads TGTGCCAGCATCGTTTGGGTGACCCGAGAAGCTTTCTTT.

The chain couples TRBV2 to TRBJ1-6; no definite D call. The CDR3 length is 13 residues. Germline V gene sequence: CDR1 SNHLY, CDR2 FYNNEI. V was cut by 3 bases and J by 9 bases, with 9 bases left in between. The DNA of the CDR3 is TGTGCCAGCAGTGACACGGTTGGTTCACCCCTCCACTTT. Protein: CASSDTVGSPLHF. The full variable domain, rest sourced from reference TRBV2 and TRBJ1-6, is EPEVTQTPSHQVTQMGQEVILRCVPISNHLYFYWYRQILGQKVEFLVSFYNNEISEKSEIFDDQFSVERPDGSNFTLKIRSTKLEDSAMYFCASSDTVGSPLHFGNGTRLTVT.

The genes are TRBV6-6 and TRBJ2-3, with D unresolved. The CDR3 is made up of 17 amino acids. The germline CDR1 and CDR2 sequences are MNHNY and SVGAGI (reference sequence). The ends were cut back, 0 bases at V and 2 bases at J, with 15 bases in the middle. CDR3: CASSYSPPGDLTDTQYF. The DNA of the CDR3 is TGTGCCAGCAGTTACTCGCCCCCAGGAGACCTCACAGATACGCAGTATTTT.

This clonotype was seen at least ten times. The chain is built from TRBV5-1 and TRBJ2-3; weak D call: TRBD1 (5 bases). The CDR3 extends over 14 amino acids. The germline CDR1 and CDR2 sequences are SGHRS and YFSETQ. The V gene lost 3 bases and the J gene lost 4 bases, with 12 bases spanning the gap. The CDR3 nucleotides are TGCGCCAGCAGCTCGCAGGGATTCGCAGATACGCAGTATTTT. Translated, it gives CASSSQGFADTQYF.

This clonotype was counted between two and nine times. The V and J genes are TRBV5-1 and TRBJ2-3; 7 bases line up with TRBD1. The ends lost 0 bases at V and 4 bases at J; junction bases unmatched: 8. Germline assignment: CDR1 SGHRS and CDR2 YFSETQ. The CDR3 length is 16 residues. This CDR3 reads CASSLAPTGSADTQYF. The CDR3 bases are TGCGCCAGCAGCTTGGCCCCGACAGGGTCGGCAGATACGCAGTATTTT.

V gene TRBV20-1 combines with J gene TRBJ2-7; the match to TRBD2 covers 7 bases. CDR3 length: 13 amino acids. Germline V gives CDR1 DFQATT, CDR2 SNEGSKA (reference sequence). J lost 3 bases, V lost 6 bases, and 8 bases had no gene match. CDR3 nucleotides: TGCAGTGCCCGGGAGCGGGGCCTCTACGAGCAGTACTTC. Translated: CSARERGLYEQYF.

This clonotype was seen a handful of times. The CDR3 loop reads CASSVEDRGQPQHF. In nucleotides, the CDR3 is TGTGCCAGCAGCGTAGAGGACAGGGGTCAGCCCCAGCATTTT. The chain joins TRBV9 to TRBJ1-5; 9 nucleotides line up with TRBD1. The CDR3 totals 14 residues. Germline lookup yields CDR1 SGDLS and CDR2 YYNGEE. The V and J ends lost 0 bases and 6 bases, in that order; junction bases with no gene match: 1.

This clonotype has just a few counts. The chain combines TRBV6-5 with TRBJ1-2, with unresolved D. The germline gives CDR1 MNHEY, CDR2 SVGAGI. This CDR3 spans 14 amino acids. V shed 6 bases and J shed 7 bases, with 18 bases lying between them. Here the CDR3 reads CASSTRRDVGGYTF. The CDR3, as DNA: TGTGCCAGCAGCACCCGGAGGGATGTGGGTGGCTACACCTTC.

This clonotype was counted between two and nine times. The V gene is TRBV6-2 or TRBV6-3, the J gene TRBJ2-1, with 10 bases that match TRBD2. The CDR3 loop spans 16 amino acids. In germline, CDR1 is MNHEY, CDR2 SVGEGT. J gave up 4 bases and V 6 bases, and 9 bases lay outside the gene matches. The CDR3 loop reads CASSGIAGGKYNEQFF. The CDR3 DNA reads TGTGCCAGCAGCGGAATAGCGGGAGGAAAATACAATGAGCAGTTCTTC.

This clonotype was counted between two and nine times. The genes are TRBV15 and TRBJ2-3, with D perhaps matching TRBD2 (5 bases). CDR1 and CDR2 from the germline V gene are LNHNV and YYDKDF (reference sequence). Trimming shortened V by 5 bases and J by 1 base, and 10 bases separated the two germline ends. This CDR3 spans 14 amino acids. The CDR3: CATSGGAGTDTQYF. The CDR3 bases are TGTGCCACCAGCGGTGGAGCGGGCACAGATACGCAGTATTTT.

The chain joins TRBV7-2 to TRBJ1-3; the D gene is possibly TRBD1 (5 bases). Trimming left V 4 bases short and J 2 bases short, with 9 bases between. The CDR3 length is 14 residues. Germline CDR1 is SGHTA and CDR2 is FQGNSA. The CDR3 sequence: CASSSEGPGNTIYF. CDR3 coding DNA: TGTGCCAGCAGCTCCGAGGGGCCTGGAAACACCATATATTTT.

The rearrangement joins TRBV12-5 to TRBJ1-5; possibly TRBD1 for D (6 bases). The CDR3 runs to 13 residues. Trimming took 2 bases from V and 5 from J, leaving 7 bases between them. From germline, CDR1 is LGHNT and CDR2 FRNRAP. Here the CDR3 reads CASGLTGHQPQHF. CDR3 nucleotide sequence: TGTGCTAGTGGTTTGACAGGGCATCAGCCCCAGCATTTT.

This clonotype was counted a few times. The CDR3 DNA is TGTGCCATCAGTGAGTCGGGCCAGTGGGAAAACATTCAGTACTTC. Protein: CAISESGQWENIQYF. This chain links TRBV10-3 with TRBJ2-4, with D uncertain. Germline CDR1 is ENHRY and CDR2 is SYGVKD. Trimming removed 0 bases from V and 5 bases from J, with 11 bases in between. CDR3 length equals 15 residues.

In the case of this clonotype: A read error may explain this, as a much larger clone is one base away. Because the CDR3 is missing its conserved closing phenylalanine or tryptophan, this is likely a read error. The CDR3 reads CASSPSPYPSTDTQYS. CDR3 nucleotides: TGTGCCAGCAGCCCATCCCCTTACCCGAGCACAGATACGCAGTATTCT. The rearrangement uses TRBV3-1 and TRBJ2-3; D unclear. The germline CDR1 and CDR2 sequences are LGHDT and YNNKEL (reference sequence). This CDR3 spans 16 amino acids. V lost 4 bases, J lost 0 bases, and 14 bases lay in between.

A few counts support this clonotype. The chain has TRBV20-1 and TRBJ2-1, with D unresolved. Per the germline V gene, CDR1 is DFQATT and CDR2 is SNEGSKA (reference sequence). V lost 3 bases and J lost 5, with 8 bases in between. The CDR3 loop spans 12 amino acids. CDR3 amino acids: CSASPDHNEQFF. The DNA for the CDR3 is TGCAGTGCTAGCCCAGACCACAATGAGCAGTTCTTC.

The CDR3 coding sequence is TGTGCCAGCCTGGGGACCGTTAATAACTATGGCTACACCTTC. It codes for CASLGTVNNYGYTF. The V call is TRBV6-6, the J call TRBJ1-2; a possible D gene is TRBD1 (5 bases). CDR3 length: 14 residues. The germline V gene encodes CDR1 MNHNY and CDR2 SVGAGI (reference sequence). The ends were cut back, 8 bases at V and 1 base at J, with 14 bases in the middle.

The CDR3 coding sequence is TGCAGCGGACGGAAGACCGAGGAGACCCAGTACTTC. It specifies CSGRKTEETQYF. V and J are TRBV29-1 and TRBJ2-5; no clear D. CDR3 length: 12 amino acids. V was trimmed by 7 bases and J by 5 bases, leaving 14 bases between them. Germline values: CDR1 SQVTM, CDR2 ANQGSEA.

This clonotype has more than one count but fewer than ten. The chain links TRBV12-3 or TRBV12-4 to TRBJ1-2, with D possibly being TRBD1 (5 bases). CDR3 length: 15 residues. With 6 bases removed from V and 2 bases from J, the gap between germline ends came to 16 bases. The CDR3 DNA follows: TGTGCCAGCAGACAGTCAGGGATTGCCAACTATGGCTACACCTTC. It specifies CASRQSGIANYGYTF.

The rearrangement links TRBV7-9 to TRBJ1-2; D is unclear. The length of the CDR3 is 14 residues. The germline V gene has CDR1 SEHNR and CDR2 FQNEAQ (reference sequence). V shed 7 bases and J shed 8 bases, with 20 bases lying between them. Here the CDR3 reads CASIRPAGLGGYTF. The CDR3 coding sequence is TGTGCCAGCATCCGCCCCGCGGGGTTAGGAGGCTACACCTTC.

This clonotype was recorded a few times. Since a much larger clone is just one base distant, this may be a read error. The chain employs TRBV4-2 and TRBJ2-5; 9 bases match TRBD1. Losses at the gene ends were 4 bases for V and 4 bases for J; bases not matched to a gene: 1. This CDR3 region has 13 residues. Germline values: CDR1 LGHNA, CDR2 YNFKEQ. As DNA, the CDR3 is TGTGCCAGCAGCCGGGACAGGGTAGAGACCCAGTACTTC. Its protein product is CASSRDRVETQYF.

The chain links TRBV18 to TRBJ2-2, with D perhaps being TRBD1 or TRBD2 (6 bases each). The CDR3 is 18 residues long. The V end was cut by 6 bases, the J end by 1 base, with 21 bases between. CDR1 is KGHSH, CDR2 LQKENI, per germline. Written as DNA, the CDR3 is TGTGCCAGCTCCCCAAGATTGCCGGGGGCGGAGAACACCGGGGAGCTGTTTTTT. Translation gives CASSPRLPGAENTGELFF.

The chain employs TRBV10-3 and TRBJ2-2; TRBD1 aligns across 9 bases. Trimming removed 7 bases from V and 3 bases from J; junction bases left unmatched: 6. Germline V gives CDR1 ENHRY, CDR2 SYGVKD. This CDR3 spans 15 amino acids. For the CDR3, the DNA is TGTGCCATCAAACTCCGGGACAGGGACACCGGGGAGCTGTTTTTT. Amino acids: CAIKLRDRDTGELFF.

The table lists this clonotype with a few counts. This chain links TRBV2 with TRBJ2-3; D is unclear. The V end lost 7 bases, the J end lost 5 bases, and 19 bases lay between the germline ends. Germline V lookup: CDR1 SNHLY, CDR2 FYNNEI. The CDR3 covers 15 residues. DNA of the CDR3: TGTGCCAGCACTGTGACCTGGGAACGATTAGATACGCAGTATTTT. It specifies CASTVTWERLDTQYF.

The genes are TRBV20-1 and TRBJ2-5; 7 bases agree with TRBD1. Germline CDR1 is DFQATT and CDR2 is SNEGSKA (reference sequence). With V trimmed by 6 bases and J by 4 bases, 11 bases remained unmatched. The CDR3 loop spans 14 amino acids. The CDR3 protein is CSAPEAGGLETQYF. DNA of the CDR3: TGCAGTGCGCCCGAGGCAGGGGGATTAGAGACCCAGTACTTC.

The V call is TRBV15, the J call TRBJ1-5; D unresolved. Germline V gene data show CDR1 as LNHNV and CDR2 as YYDKDF (reference sequence). This CDR3 spans 15 amino acids. V dropped 0 bases and J dropped 3 bases, with 9 bases sitting between them. DNA of the CDR3: TGTGCCACCAGCAGAGATTCCAGGACCAATCAGCCCCAGCATTTT. Translating it yields CATSRDSRTNQPQHF.

A note on this clonotype: A clone one base away is much larger, so this may be a read error. The chain links TRBV4-1 to TRBJ2-2; D remains ambiguous. CDR1 and CDR2 (germline): MGHRA, YSYEKL. This CDR3 region has 13 residues. CDR3 in amino acids: CAGSQEEYGELFF. The CDR3 DNA sequence: TGCGCCGGCAGCCAAGAGGAGTACGGGGAGCTGTTTTTT.

The CDR3 protein is CASSSSGTGKAEKLFF. Written as DNA, the CDR3 is TGTGCCAGCAGTTCTTCCGGGACAGGGAAAGCTGAAAAACTGTTTTTT. The V gene is TRBV28, the J gene TRBJ1-4; TRBD1 matches at 9 bases. Germline CDR1 is MDHEN and CDR2 is SYDVKM. J gave up 7 bases and V 4 bases, and 10 bases lay outside the gene matches. This CDR3 contains 16 residues.

The chain employs TRBV6-1 and TRBJ2-3; the match to TRBD2 covers 9 bases. The germline CDR1 and CDR2 sequences are MNHNS and SASEGT. The V and J ends lost 1 base and 10 bases, in that order; junction bases with no gene match: 18. The CDR3 totals 18 residues. As DNA, the CDR3 is TGTGCCAGCAGTGAAGAAAGGGGGGTACGAGCGGGGGGATTAGCGCAGTATTTT. Its translation: CASSEERGVRAGGLAQYF.